These 8 T cell receptor beta chains came from one sample sequenced in a study of blood T cells in healthy people across ages. The authors ran a second PCR of 7 to 11 cycles using a sample-barcoded 5' primer and a J-beta primer mix. TCRdb re-derived calls from the 5' RACE reads in MiXCR, one entry per CDR3 protein. The table has under 750,000 distinct CDR3 sequences, around half seen once. The sequenced sample consisted of blood. These receptors were obtained from a man aged 80 or over in good health.

J is TRBJ1-1 and V is TRBV5-1; D remains ambiguous. This CDR3 is 14 amino acids long. Germline assignment: CDR1 SGHRS and CDR2 YFSETQ. The germline V and J ends were trimmed by 0 bases and 0 bases, with 6 bases remaining between them. This chain's CDR3 is CASSLADMNTEAFF. CDR3 bases: TGCGCCAGCAGCTTGGCCGACATGAACACTGAAGCTTTCTTT.

The chain recombines TRBV11-3 with TRBJ2-2; D could derive from TRBD1 or TRBD2 (5 bases each). The V gene lost 5 bases and the J gene lost 6 bases, with 13 bases spanning the gap. CDR1 is SGHNT, CDR2 YENEEA, per germline. The CDR3 has 14 amino acids. CDR3 in DNA: TGTGCCAGCAGCAGACACCGGGACGCCGGGGAGCTGTTTTTT. It codes for CASSRHRDAGELFF.

The chain has TRBV10-3 and TRBJ2-3; TRBD2 matches 9 bases. The V segment lost 9 bases and the J segment 4 bases; nucleotides outside the gene matches: 8. CDR1 is ENHRY, CDR2 SYGVKD, per germline. The CDR3 sequence is 14 residues long. For the CDR3, the DNA is TGTGCCATTAGTTCCGGACTAGCGTCAGATACGCAGTATTTT. Its translation: CAISSGLASDTQYF.

The chain employs TRBV20-1 and TRBJ2-7; 7 nucleotides agree with TRBD2. CDR1 DFQATT and CDR2 SNEGSKA come from the germline V gene (reference sequence). The CDR3 consists of 13 residues. The junction had 3 bases not matched to a gene; V was cut back by 3 bases and J by 1 base. CDR3 region: CSASSAGSYEQYF. DNA of the CDR3: TGCAGTGCTAGCTCAGCGGGATCCTACGAGCAGTACTTC.

This clonotype was found many times. This rearrangement joins TRBV7-9 to TRBJ1-1; maybe TRBD1 (6 bases). The CDR3 consists of 15 residues. Germline V gene sequence: CDR1 SEHNR, CDR2 FQNEAQ (reference sequence). Trimming took off 7 bases at V and 1 base at J, with 16 bases between the two ends. CDR3 sequence: CASIHLQQGNTEAFF. The CDR3 DNA follows: TGTGCCAGCATCCACCTCCAACAGGGGAACACTGAAGCTTTCTTT.

CDR3 sequence reads: CASSQQRAGGTRQFF. Written as DNA, the CDR3 is TGCGCCAGCAGCCAGCAACGAGCAGGGGGTACGAGGCAGTTCTTC. J is TRBJ2-1 and V is TRBV4-3, with 7 bases identical to TRBD1. Germline CDR1 is LGHNA and CDR2 is YSLEER. CDR3 size: 15 residues. Trimming at V came to 3 bases and at J to 12 bases, leaving 14 bases not matched to a gene.

CDR3 sequence (DNA): TGCAGTGCTAGTATTAGCGGGAACACAGATACGCAGTATTTT. Its translation: CSASISGNTDTQYF. V and J are TRBV20-1 and TRBJ2-3, with 8 bases fitting TRBD2. V shed 3 bases and J 2 bases; nucleotides not matched to a gene: 4. The CDR3 loop spans 14 amino acids. Germline loops: CDR1 DFQATT, CDR2 SNEGSKA (reference sequence).

The rearrangement uses TRBV6-2 or TRBV6-3 and TRBJ1-1, with a weak D call TRBD1 (5 bases). Germline V gene lookup returns CDR1 MNHEY and CDR2 SVGEGT. The V end lost 3 bases, the J end lost 7 bases, and 15 bases lay between the germline ends. The CDR3 contains 14 residues. The CDR3 bases are TGTGCCAGCAGTTATTCGGGCGGGACCGATGAAGCTTTCTTT. As protein: CASSYSGGTDEAFF.